This TCR beta chain is drawn from a study of blood T cell repertoires in COVID-19. Study background: From the United States, Italy and Spain came samples of acute and convalescent COVID-19. PBMCs, B-cell-depleted T cells, or T cells provided the cDNA or gDNA that made up the material.

Original methodology: Reference gene primer amplification in the assay estimated nucleated cell counts. Assay used: immunoSEQ multiplex PCR; TCRdb lists only in-frame clones, some missing. V, J and clone size reflect that table, while D and trimming were determined from the DNA. The sample yields 200,000 or so clones, 84% seen once. This CDR3 has 16 amino acids. Germline CDR1 and CDR2: SGHTA and FQGNSA. Trimming removed 0 bases from V and 8 bases from J; junction bases left unmatched: 9. This sequence was found in an older woman who had recovered from COVID-19. The chain combines TRBV7-2 with TRBJ2-1; 8 nucleotides line up with TRBD2. The sample taken for sequencing was peripheral blood. CDR3 coding DNA: TGTGCCAGCAGCTTAGCCCCAGCGGGGGCCACAGATGAGCAGTTCTTC. This codes for CASSLAPAGATDEQFF.